Shown below are 30 T cell receptor beta chains from a single sample sequenced in a study of T cell responses to AZD1222 COVID-19 vaccine. Assay used: immunoSEQ multiplex PCR; TCRdb lists only in-frame clones, some missing. The sample contains under 150,000 clones, 80% to 90% of which appear only once. This specimen consisted of peripheral blood, obtained on day 0 of AZD1222 vaccination. These receptors came from an adult in good health.

The V and J genes are TRBV11-2 and TRBJ1-1, with D possibly matching TRBD1 (5 bases). The V gene's germline CDR1 is SGHAT and CDR2 FQNNGV. V lost 1 base and J 5 bases, leaving 8 bases between the germline ends. This CDR3 has 13 residues. The chain's CDR3 is CASSLGDVTEAFF. DNA for the CDR3: TGTGCCAGCAGCTTAGGGGACGTAACTGAAGCTTTCTTT.

The CDR3 nucleotides are TGTGCCAGCAGCTTAGGAAAATTACAGGGCCCGCTGAGAACTGAAGCTTTCTTT. Its protein is CASSLGKLQGPLRTEAFF. J is TRBJ1-1 and V is TRBV7-8; D might be TRBD1 (6 bases). The CDR3 has 18 residues. CDR1 is SGHVS, CDR2 FQNEAQ, per germline. Trimming took off 1 base at V and 5 bases at J, with 23 bases between the two ends.

The chain combines TRBV18 with TRBJ1-2, with a possible D match to TRBD1 (5 bases). Between the trimmed V and J ends, which lost 3 bases and 7 bases, there was a span of 15 bases. The CDR3 is made up of 14 amino acids. The V gene's germline CDR1 is KGHSH and CDR2 LQKENI. CDR3: CASSPQRGEGGYTF. In nucleotides, the CDR3 is TGTGCCAGCTCACCCCAAAGGGGTGAGGGTGGCTACACCTTC.

The gene calls are TRBV19 and TRBJ1-1, with 8 positions matching TRBD1. This CDR3 spans 15 amino acids. V trimming: 3 bases; J trimming: 4 bases; junction bases outside the gene matches: 7. Germline CDR1 LNHDA, CDR2 SQIVND (reference sequence). This chain's CDR3 is CASSMSQGAGTEAFF. CDR3 DNA sequence: TGTGCCAGTAGTATGTCCCAGGGGGCTGGCACTGAAGCTTTCTTT. Full variable domain (outside the CDR3, taken from reference TRBV19 and TRBJ1-1): DGGITQSPKYLFRKEGQNVTLSCEQNLNHDAMYWYRQDPGQGLRLIYYSQIVNDFQKGDIAEGYSVSREKKESFPLTVTSAQKNPTAFYLCASSMSQGAGTEAFFGQGTRLTVV.

The CDR3 reads CASSREGGYGYTF. The CDR3 nucleotides read TGTGCCAGCAGCCGGGAGGGGGGCTATGGCTACACCTTC. V usage is TRBV3-1 (or the pseudogene TRBV3-2) and J usage is TRBJ1-2; D is possibly TRBD1 (6 bases). The CDR3 contains 13 residues. Looked up from germline, CDR1 is LGHDT and CDR2 is YNNKEL (reference sequence). The V and J ends lost 4 bases and 4 bases respectively, with 10 bases between them.

The chain combines TRBV6-1 with TRBJ1-2; 7 positions agree with TRBD1. This CDR3 is built from 15 residues. V lost 1 base and J lost 1; bases outside the gene matches: 3. Germline CDR1 is MNHNS and CDR2 is SASEGT. CDR3 sequence reads: CASSEDPGGNYGYTF. The DNA of the CDR3 is TGTGCCAGCAGTGAAGATCCAGGGGGTAACTATGGCTACACCTTC.

The rearrangement links TRBV11-2 to TRBJ1-3, with TRBD1 matching 11 bases. Germline V gives CDR1 SGHAT, CDR2 FQNNGV. The CDR3 totals 17 residues. Trimming cost V 5 bases and J 2 bases; bases outside gene matches: 8. The CDR3, as DNA: TGTGCCAGCAGCCCTTGGACAGGGGGCAGGGCTGGAAACACCATATATTTT. It encodes CASSPWTGGRAGNTIYF. The full variable domain, with the rest looked up from reference TRBV11-2 and TRBJ1-3, is EAGVAQSPRYKIIEKRQSVAFWCNPISGHATLYWYQQILGQGPKLLIQFQNNGVVDDSQLPKDRFSAERLKGVDSTLKIQPAKLEDSAVYLCASSPWTGGRAGNTIYFGEGSWLTVV.

This clone was observed at least ten times. The chain recombines TRBV28 with TRBJ1-1; D not resolved. Germline CDR1 MDHEN, CDR2 SYDVKM. V lost 6 bases to trimming and J lost 10 bases, with 21 bases between them. The CDR3 is 14 amino acids. CDR3 in DNA: TGTGCCAGCAGCTCTTCGGCGGGGAGAACATCAGCTTTCTTT. Encoded protein: CASSSSAGRTSAFF.

This clone was picked up a small number of times. The chain is built from TRBV6-4 and TRBJ2-3, with 14 bases that match TRBD2. Germline lookup yields CDR1 MRHNA and CDR2 SNTAGT. The CDR3 has 15 amino acids. Trimming at V came to 3 bases and at J to 5 bases, leaving 1 base not matched to a gene. The CDR3 here is CASSEGLAGGDTQYF. The CDR3 DNA follows: TGTGCCAGCAGTGAAGGACTAGCGGGAGGAGATACGCAGTATTTT.

The rearrangement links TRBV6-1 to TRBJ1-2; D remains ambiguous. The CDR3 is made up of 14 amino acids. V dropped 3 bases and J dropped 0 bases, with 8 bases sitting between them. Germline loops: CDR1 MNHNS, CDR2 SASEGT. CDR3 coding DNA: TGTGCCAGCAGTGACACTGTAGCTAACTATGGCTACACCTTC. Encoded protein: CASSDTVANYGYTF.

The rearrangement uses TRBV30 and TRBJ1-2; D gene ambiguous. Trimming shortened V by 0 bases and J by 7 bases, and 6 bases separated the two germline ends. Germline V gives CDR1 GTSNPN, CDR2 SVGIG (reference sequence). The CDR3 extends over 11 amino acids. CDR3 amino acids: CAWSVPAGYTF. CDR3 in DNA: TGTGCCTGGAGTGTACCGGCTGGCTACACCTTC.

This clone was seen just once. The chain is built from TRBV7-3 and TRBJ2-1; maybe TRBD1 (7 bases). Trimming took 5 bases from V and 8 from J, leaving 22 bases between them. Germline V gives CDR1 SGHTA, CDR2 FQGTGA. The CDR3 has 16 amino acids. The DNA for the CDR3 is TGTGCCAGCAGCCCGCAGGGGGGATTCTTGGGGTATGAGCAGTTCTTC. Its protein product is CASSPQGGFLGYEQFF.

The V call is TRBV5-4, the J call TRBJ1-3; no firm D call. This CDR3 is 16 amino acids long. In germline, CDR1 is SGHNT, CDR2 YYREEE (reference sequence). Trimming removed 4 bases at V and 0 bases at J, with 14 bases between. Written as DNA, the CDR3 is TGTGCCAGCAGCCCGAGTCCTGGTTTCTCTGGAAACACCATATATTTT. Residues: CASSPSPGFSGNTIYF.

The chain combines TRBV11-3 with TRBJ2-7; D remains unclear. V was clipped by 5 bases and J by 6 bases, with 8 bases between them. Germline CDR1 SGHNT, CDR2 YENEEA. The CDR3 runs 11 residues. CDR3 residues: CASSPQSEQYF. CDR3 DNA: TGTGCCAGCAGCCCCCAGAGCGAGCAGTACTTC.

V is TRBV5-6 and J is TRBJ1-3, with D unresolved. The CDR3 is made up of 15 amino acids. CDR1 and CDR2 from the germline V gene are SGHDT and YYEEEE. V was trimmed by 0 bases and J by 0 bases, leaving 7 bases between them. The CDR3 DNA reads as TGTGCCAGCAGCTTGGATGGACCCTCTGGAAACACCATATATTTT. Encoded protein: CASSLDGPSGNTIYF.

Here the CDR3 reads CASSQGMLQTGNTIYF. CDR3 DNA sequence: TGTGCCAGCAGCCAAGGCATGTTGCAGACTGGAAACACCATATATTTT. This chain joins TRBV3-1 (or the pseudogene TRBV3-2) and TRBJ1-3; D ambiguous. The CDR3 spans 16 residues. The V end lost 1 base, the J end lost 2 bases, and 12 bases lay between the germline ends. Germline lookup yields CDR1 LGHDT and CDR2 YNNKEL (reference sequence).

The chain recombines TRBV4-2 with TRBJ2-5; 14 bases are a match to TRBD2. CDR1 and CDR2 from the germline V gene are LGHNA and YNFKEQ. J gave up 1 base and V 0 bases, and 7 bases lay outside the gene matches. This CDR3 spans 19 amino acids. The DNA for the CDR3 is TGTGCCAGCAGCCAAGAACGACTAGCGGGAGGGGCCTCCCAAGAGACCCAGTACTTC. It translates to CASSQERLAGGASQETQYF.

The count of this clone is one. This chain links TRBV6-6 with TRBJ1-2, with TRBD1 as a possible D gene (6 bases). Trimming took off 8 bases at V and 8 bases at J, with 15 bases between the two ends. CDR3 length: 12 residues. CDR1 is MNHNY, CDR2 SVGAGI, per germline (reference sequence). CDR3 in amino acids: CASQEGVLGYTF. DNA for the CDR3: TGTGCCAGCCAAGAGGGGGTACTCGGCTACACCTTC.

This rearrangement joins TRBV12-3 or TRBV12-4 to TRBJ1-1, with 7 bases fitting TRBD1. Losses at the gene ends were 6 bases for V and 0 bases for J; bases not matched to a gene: 1. The length of the CDR3 is 13 residues. CDR3 in amino acids: CASRGTVNTEAFF. CDR3 coding DNA: TGTGCCAGCAGGGGGACAGTGAACACTGAAGCTTTCTTT.

This chain links TRBV7-8 with TRBJ1-2, with D possibly being TRBD1 (5 bases). CDR1 is SGHVS, CDR2 FQNEAQ, per germline. The CDR3 totals 13 residues. V was clipped by 5 bases and J by 4 bases, with 11 bases between them. The DNA for the CDR3 is TGTGCCAGCAGCCTACAGGTTTTCTATGGCTACACCTTC. It translates to CASSLQVFYGYTF.

The V and J genes are TRBV15 and TRBJ1-5; D unresolved. Per germline, CDR1 LNHNV and CDR2 YYDKDF (reference sequence). V was cut by 0 bases and J by 2 bases, with 11 bases left in between. This CDR3 is built from 16 residues. The chain's CDR3 is CATSRDVGMGNQPQHF. CDR3 in DNA: TGTGCCACCAGCAGAGATGTGGGGATGGGCAATCAGCCCCAGCATTTT.

The J gene is TRBJ2-3, the V gene TRBV15; 7 nucleotides line up with TRBD1. The CDR3 length is 15 residues. V lost 5 bases to trimming and J lost 8 bases; unmatched junction nucleotides: 13. Looked up from germline, CDR1 is LNHNV and CDR2 is YYDKDF (reference sequence). Here the CDR3 DNA reads TGTGCCACCAGCCCCCGACAGGGTCGTGGGGGTACGCAGTATTTT. Translation gives CATSPRQGRGGTQYF.

This chain links TRBV4-2 with TRBJ2-2, with 11 bases identical to TRBD2. CDR1 is LGHNA, CDR2 YNFKEQ, per germline. The CDR3 extends over 17 amino acids. V lost 8 bases and J lost 0; bases outside the gene matches: 8. The CDR3 DNA sequence: TGTGCCAGCTCGATAGCGGGGGGGCTCGCGAACACCGGGGAGCTGTTTTTT. Protein product: CASSIAGGLANTGELFF.

The V call is TRBV11-3, the J call TRBJ2-7, with 7 bases matching TRBD2. V lost 5 bases to trimming and J lost 3 bases; unmatched junction nucleotides: 13. CDR3 size: 16 residues. Looked up from germline, CDR1 is SGHNT and CDR2 is YENEEA. The CDR3 spells CASSPRSGTTNYEQYF. The CDR3 DNA sequence: TGTGCCAGCAGCCCCCGGTCCGGGACTACAAACTACGAGCAGTACTTC.

This sequence joins TRBV18 and TRBJ1-6; the match to TRBD1 covers 7 bases. CDR1 is KGHSH and CDR2 is LQKENI in the germline V gene. The V and J ends lost 6 bases and 4 bases, in that order; junction bases with no gene match: 9. The CDR3 runs to 16 residues. The CDR3: CASSAGTDNYNSPLHF. The CDR3 DNA reads TGTGCCAGCTCCGCGGGGACAGACAATTATAATTCACCCCTCCACTTT.

The chain carries TRBV7-6 and TRBJ1-2, with 9 positions matching TRBD1. Germline CDR1 and CDR2: SGHVS and FNYEAQ. The CDR3 loop spans 15 amino acids. With V trimmed by 5 bases and J by 8 bases, 12 bases remained unmatched. The CDR3 protein is CASSPSTGQGSGYTF. CDR3 sequence (DNA): TGTGCCAGCAGCCCAAGCACGGGACAGGGCTCCGGCTACACCTTC.

The J gene is TRBJ1-2, the V gene TRBV4-1; perhaps TRBD1 as D (6 bases). CDR3 length: 16 residues. The germline gives CDR1 MGHRA, CDR2 YSYEKL. V lost 0 bases, J lost 3 bases, and 14 bases lay in between. CDR3 protein: CASSQDKTGQDYGYTF. CDR3 DNA: TGCGCCAGCAGCCAAGATAAGACAGGTCAAGACTATGGCTACACCTTC.

The chain combines TRBV7-2 with TRBJ2-1; 7 bases fit TRBD2. The V segment lost 5 bases and the J segment 6 bases; nucleotides outside the gene matches: 4. Germline loops: CDR1 SGHTA, CDR2 FQGNSA. The CDR3 consists of 13 residues. CDR3 in amino acids: CASSRPSGNEQFF. Here the CDR3 DNA reads TGTGCCAGCAGCCGACCTAGCGGCAATGAGCAGTTCTTC. Variable domain in full (rest from reference TRBV7-2 and TRBJ2-1): GAGVSQSPSNKVTEKGKDVELRCDPISGHTALYWYRQSLGQGLEFLIYFQGNSAPDKSGLPSDRFSAERTGGSVSTLTIQRTQQEDSAVYLCASSRPSGNEQFFGPGTRLTVL.

This chain connects TRBV9 to TRBJ1-2; 7 nucleotides agree with TRBD1. Germline assignment: CDR1 SGDLS and CDR2 YYNGEE. The CDR3 extends over 15 amino acids. Trimming at V came to 6 bases and at J to 4 bases, leaving 12 bases not matched to a gene. The CDR3 region has the DNA TGTGCCAGCACCACCGGACAGGTCCGTCCCTATGGCTACACCTTC. It translates to CASTTGQVRPYGYTF.

The CDR3 DNA is TGTGCCAGCAGCTTAGGACAGGGAGTAGATACGCAGTATTTT. Translated, it gives CASSLGQGVDTQYF. The chain carries TRBV9 and TRBJ2-3, with TRBD1 matching 8 bases. J was trimmed by 5 bases and V by 4 bases; bases with no gene match: 6. CDR1 is SGDLS and CDR2 is YYNGEE in the germline V gene. This CDR3 contains 14 residues.